The 26 T cell receptor beta chains presented below share a single source sample, sequenced in a study of T cells in Graves' hyperthyroidism and ophthalmopathy. Amplification of TCR beta CDR3 regions was performed using RNA transcripts as template. A first-round RT-PCR of the TCR CDR3 used the HTBI primer set. One entry per CDR3 protein results from TCRdb running MiXCR on the multiplex PCR reads. The sample gives about 560,000 distinct CDR3 sequences, approximately 15% of which show up once; around 18% is in the top ten. Sequenced material: blood. The receptors here all came from a woman aged 18-35 years with Graves' hyperthyroidism.

This chain joins TRBV7-2 and TRBJ2-5; 10 bases map to TRBD2. The V gene's germline CDR1 is SGHTA and CDR2 FQGNSA. Trimming took 5 bases from V and 4 from J; bases not matched to a gene: 7. The CDR3 length is 15 residues. This CDR3 is CASSQPTSGAETQYF. The DNA of the CDR3 is TGTGCCAGCAGCCAACCTACTAGCGGGGCAGAGACCCAGTACTTC.

This clonotype was seen ten or more times. The rearrangement links TRBV6-5 to TRBJ2-3, with D unclear. The germline V gene encodes CDR1 MNHEY and CDR2 SVGAGI. With 2 bases removed from V and 5 bases from J, the gap between germline ends came to 11 bases. The CDR3 is 14 residues long. CDR3 coding DNA: TGTGCCAGCAGTTACAGTAGTGCCGGAGATACGCAGTATTTT. Amino acids: CASSYSSAGDTQYF.

The chain is built from TRBV10-2 and TRBJ2-4; 8 nucleotides agree with TRBD2. Germline trimming cut 6 bases from V and 0 bases from J; bases unmatched to any gene: 7. Germline V lookup: CDR1 WSHSY, CDR2 SAAADI. The CDR3 spans 16 residues. In DNA form, the CDR3 reads TGCGCCAGCAGGAATAGCGGGACCCTAGCCAAAAACATTCAGTACTTC. It translates to CASRNSGTLAKNIQYF.

This clonotype was counted at least ten times. The V call is TRBV28, the J call TRBJ2-5; D could derive from TRBD1 or TRBD2 (5 bases each). V was trimmed by 4 bases and J by 3 bases, leaving 9 bases between them. Germline CDR1 is MDHEN and CDR2 is SYDVKM. This CDR3 region has 13 residues. Written as DNA, the CDR3 is TGTGCCAGCAGTTCAGGGACGGAAGAGACCCAGTACTTC. This encodes CASSSGTEETQYF.

The table lists this clonotype with many counts. The chain is built from TRBV12-3 or TRBV12-4 and TRBJ1-5; the D is unclear. V was shortened by 6 bases and J by 2 bases, with 5 bases between the two germline ends. The CDR3 is made up of 12 amino acids. CDR3 sequence: CASRPGNQPQHF. CDR3 coding DNA: TGTGCCAGCAGACCGGGCAATCAGCCCCAGCATTTT.

For this clonotype: A much larger clonotype is one base distant, so this may be a read error. CDR3 bases: TGTGCCATCAGGGGACGGCTCAATCAGCCCCAGCATTTT. Amino acid sequence: CAIRGRLNQPQHF. The chain joins TRBV10-3 to TRBJ1-5, with D possibly TRBD1 on 5 matching bases. V shed 6 bases and J shed 3 bases, with 9 bases lying between them. CDR1 is ENHRY and CDR2 is SYGVKD in the germline V gene. There are 13 residues in the CDR3.

This chain links TRBV24-1 with TRBJ2-2; D call uncertain. This CDR3 region has 16 residues. CDR1 KGHDR and CDR2 SFDVKD come from the germline V gene. V was pared by 1 base and J by 4 bases, with 12 bases between. In DNA, the CDR3 is TGTGCCACCAGTGATTTATCCAGCTCGAGCACCGGGGAGCTGTTTTTT. This translates into CATSDLSSSSTGELFF.

This clonotype has only a few counts. The chain is built from TRBV7-2 and TRBJ1-1; TRBD1 might be the D (6 bases). The CDR3 has 14 amino acids. The germline V gene encodes CDR1 SGHTA and CDR2 FQGNSA. The germline V and J ends were trimmed by 3 bases and 2 bases, with 10 bases remaining between them. CDR3: CASSFRGINTEAFF. CDR3 DNA sequence: TGTGCCAGCAGCTTTAGGGGGATAAACACTGAAGCTTTCTTT. The full variable domain, in which reference TRBV7-2 and TRBJ1-1 provide the parts outside the CDR3, is GAGVSQSPSNKVTEKGKDVELRCDPISGHTALYWYRQSLGQGLEFLIYFQGNSAPDKSGLPSDRFSAERTGGSVSTLTIQRTQQEDSAVYLCASSFRGINTEAFFGQGTRLTVV.

Ten or more counts support this clonotype. The V gene is TRBV20-1, the J gene TRBJ1-4; D unclear. This CDR3 is built from 13 residues. Germline V gene sequence: CDR1 DFQATT, CDR2 SNEGSKA (reference sequence). The germline V and J ends were trimmed by 1 base and 2 bases, with 5 bases remaining between them. DNA for the CDR3: TGCAGTGCTAGAGGGTCGACTAATGAAAAACTGTTTTTT. Translating gives CSARGSTNEKLFF.

This clonotype was detected many times. J is TRBJ2-7 and V is TRBV6-5; a weak D match, TRBD2 (5 bases). V lost 5 bases to trimming and J lost 0 bases, with 8 bases between them. This CDR3 spans 13 amino acids. The germline V gene encodes CDR1 MNHEY and CDR2 SVGAGI. The CDR3 DNA is TGTGCCAGCAGTCCGGGGTTCTCCTACGAGCAGTACTTC. Amino acid sequence: CASSPGFSYEQYF.

V usage is TRBV4-3 and J usage is TRBJ2-4, with D possibly matching TRBD1 (6 bases). V was shortened by 3 bases and J by 7 bases, with 16 bases between the two germline ends. This CDR3 contains 15 residues. CDR1 LGHNA and CDR2 YSLEER come from the germline V gene. This chain's CDR3 is CASSQGHTRRNIQYF. The CDR3 DNA reads as TGCGCCAGCAGCCAGGGACACACTCGTAGGAACATTCAGTACTTC.

As for this clonotype: At one of its ends the junction is not consistent with the germline gene, which may arise from a read error. The J gene is TRBJ1-3, the V gene TRBV6-2 or TRBV6-3, with D perhaps matching TRBD1 (5 bases). The V gene's germline CDR1 is MNHEY and CDR2 SVGEGT. The CDR3 loop spans 17 amino acids. CDR3 protein: CASSYSSRGPSVNTIYF. The CDR3 DNA sequence: TGTGCCAGCAGTTACTCGTCAAGGGGACCTTCTGTAAACACCATATATTTT.

This clonotype was seen at least ten times. The chain carries TRBV20-1 and TRBJ1-2, with TRBD1 matching over 7 bases. V lost 0 bases to trimming and J lost 3 bases; unmatched junction nucleotides: 10. This CDR3 has 16 amino acids. Germline V CDR1 and CDR2: DFQATT, SNEGSKA (reference sequence). Here the CDR3 reads CSARDPKTGWDYGYTF. The DNA for the CDR3 is TGCAGTGCTAGAGACCCAAAGACAGGGTGGGACTATGGCTACACCTTC.

Ten or more counts support this clonotype. V and J are TRBV12-3 or TRBV12-4 and TRBJ2-3; D not resolved. The CDR3 runs to 13 residues. Trimming removed 3 bases at V and 5 bases at J, with 9 bases between. CDR3 DNA sequence: TGTGCCAGCAGTTTGAGTAAGGGAGATACGCAGTATTTT. Its translation: CASSLSKGDTQYF.

The sample holds a few counts of this clonotype. V gene TRBV15 combines with J gene TRBJ2-3; possibly TRBD2 for D (6 bases). Trimming removed 9 bases at V and 2 bases at J, with 24 bases between. This CDR3 comprises 17 residues. Germline V gene data show CDR1 as LNHNV and CDR2 as YYDKDF (reference sequence). CDR3: CATDTSGRDQLTDTQYF. CDR3 DNA: TGTGCCACAGACACTTCTGGGCGGGACCAACTCACAGATACGCAGTATTTT.

The CDR3 DNA reads as TGTGCCAGCAGCGTAGATGCAGGAACCTACTACGAGCAGTACTTC. Translating gives CASSVDAGTYYEQYF. The V gene is TRBV9, the J gene TRBJ2-7; D remains unclear. Germline V lookup: CDR1 SGDLS, CDR2 YYNGEE. This CDR3 region has 15 residues. V lost 0 bases to trimming and J lost 3 bases, with 13 bases between them.

This clonotype was picked up many times. The V call is TRBV27, the J call TRBJ2-4, with TRBD2 identical over 10 bases. The CDR3 covers 17 residues. The germline V gene encodes CDR1 MNHEY and CDR2 SMNVEV (reference sequence). V lost 5 bases, J lost 0 bases, and 7 bases stayed unmatched. The CDR3 is CASSRLASGRAKNIQYF. DNA of the CDR3: TGTGCCAGCAGTCGCCTCGCTAGCGGGAGAGCCAAAAACATTCAGTACTTC.

This clonotype appeared many times. CDR3 sequence: CASKLRGEQFF. The CDR3 DNA follows: TGTGCCAGCAAACTCAGGGGTGAGCAGTTCTTC. This chain connects TRBV11-2 to TRBJ2-1; weak D call: TRBD1 (6 bases). Germline V lookup: CDR1 SGHAT, CDR2 FQNNGV. V was shortened by 7 bases and J by 9 bases, with 10 bases between the two germline ends. The CDR3 has 11 amino acids.

This clonotype was counted ten times or more. The V gene is TRBV12-3 or TRBV12-4, the J gene TRBJ2-1, with a tentative D call TRBD2 (5 bases). This CDR3 region has 14 residues. Trimming pared 5 bases from V and 6 bases from J, leaving 14 bases between. The CDR3 DNA follows: TGTGCCAGCAGTGGCCGGGGATTAATCAATGAGCAGTTCTTC. Translating gives CASSGRGLINEQFF.

This clonotype has only a few counts. The rearrangement uses TRBV6-9 and TRBJ2-3; D gene uncertain. Germline CDR1 MNHGY, CDR2 SVAAGI. CDR3 length: 13 amino acids. Between the trimmed V and J ends, which lost 4 bases and 8 bases, there was a span of 13 bases. The CDR3 loop is CASSLFSSPTQYF. Here the CDR3 DNA reads TGTGCCAGCAGTTTATTTTCTAGTCCTACGCAGTATTTT.

This clonotype was seen only a few times. The chain links TRBV10-3 to TRBJ1-2; 7 bases fit TRBD1. The CDR3 covers 14 residues. Unmatched junction bases numbered 8, after V lost 3 bases and J lost 7 bases. Germline V gives CDR1 ENHRY, CDR2 SYGVKD. This chain's CDR3 is CAISDKGATTGYTF. The CDR3 coding sequence is TGTGCCATCAGTGATAAGGGGGCGACTACTGGCTACACCTTC.

The V and J genes are TRBV12-3 or TRBV12-4 and TRBJ1-5; D gene uncertain. CDR3 length: 16 amino acids. The V and J ends lost 4 bases and 0 bases respectively, with 13 bases between them. CDR3 protein: CASSSYKLHSNQPQHF. The CDR3 nucleotides are TGTGCCAGCAGTTCCTATAAGTTGCATAGCAATCAGCCCCAGCATTTT.

This clonotype was picked up many times. The J gene is TRBJ2-1, the V gene TRBV20-1, with 9 nucleotides matching TRBD2. CDR3 length: 14 residues. J gave up 1 base and V 4 bases, and 2 bases lay outside the gene matches. Per the germline V gene, CDR1 is DFQATT and CDR2 is SNEGSKA (reference sequence). The CDR3 coding sequence is TGCAGTGCTAAGCGGGGGGCGTCCTACAATGAGCAGTTCTTC. Protein sequence: CSAKRGASYNEQFF.

This chain uses TRBV5-1 with TRBJ2-3; 9 bases match TRBD1. V shed 3 bases, J shed 5 bases, and the junction held 25 bases outside the gene matches. The CDR3 is 21 residues long. CDR1 SGHRS and CDR2 YFSETQ come from the germline V gene. The CDR3 loop reads CASSSMTGGLADPTRGDTQYF. DNA for the CDR3: TGCGCCAGCAGCTCGATGACAGGGGGTCTCGCGGATCCTACGAGGGGAGATACGCAGTATTTT.

This clonotype has more than one count but fewer than ten. This rearrangement joins TRBV20-1 to TRBJ1-3, with D uncertain. Germline CDR1 DFQATT, CDR2 SNEGSKA (reference sequence). Trimming pared 5 bases from V and 2 bases from J, leaving 13 bases between. The CDR3 runs to 14 residues. The DNA of the CDR3 is TGCAGTGCTTTCGGGTGGGAGACTGGAAACACCATATATTTT. Protein sequence: CSAFGWETGNTIYF.

V usage is TRBV2 and J usage is TRBJ2-5; D remains unclear. V gave up 6 bases and J gave up 0 bases, with 11 bases separating them. The CDR3 runs 14 residues. The germline CDR1 and CDR2 sequences are SNHLY and FYNNEI. CDR3 amino acids: CASRNSGHQETQYF. CDR3 DNA sequence: TGTGCCAGCAGAAACAGTGGCCACCAAGAGACCCAGTACTTC.